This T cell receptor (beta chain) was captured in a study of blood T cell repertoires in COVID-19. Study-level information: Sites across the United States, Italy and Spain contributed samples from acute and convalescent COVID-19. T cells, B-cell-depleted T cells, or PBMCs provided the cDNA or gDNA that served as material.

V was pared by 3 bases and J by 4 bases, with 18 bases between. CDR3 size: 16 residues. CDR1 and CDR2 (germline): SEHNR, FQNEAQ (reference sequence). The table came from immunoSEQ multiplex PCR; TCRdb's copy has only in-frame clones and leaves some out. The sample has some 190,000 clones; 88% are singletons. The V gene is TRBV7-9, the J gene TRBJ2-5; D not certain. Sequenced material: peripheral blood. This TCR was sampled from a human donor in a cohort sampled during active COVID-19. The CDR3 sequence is CASSFTTVPERETQYF. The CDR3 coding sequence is TGTGCCAGCAGCTTTACGACCGTCCCTGAGCGAGAGACCCAGTACTTC.